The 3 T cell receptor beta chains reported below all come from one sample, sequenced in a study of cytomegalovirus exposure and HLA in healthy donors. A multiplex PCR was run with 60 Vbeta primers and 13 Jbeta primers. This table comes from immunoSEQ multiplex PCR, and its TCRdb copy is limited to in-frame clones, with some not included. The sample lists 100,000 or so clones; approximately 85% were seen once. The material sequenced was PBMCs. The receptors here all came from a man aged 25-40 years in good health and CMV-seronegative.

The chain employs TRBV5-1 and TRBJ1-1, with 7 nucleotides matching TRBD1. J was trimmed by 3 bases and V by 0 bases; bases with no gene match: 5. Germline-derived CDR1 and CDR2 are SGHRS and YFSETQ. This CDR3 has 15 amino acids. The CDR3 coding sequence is TGCGCCAGCAGCTTGGTTTACAGGGGCCACACTGAAGCTTTCTTT. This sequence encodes CASSLVYRGHTEAFF.

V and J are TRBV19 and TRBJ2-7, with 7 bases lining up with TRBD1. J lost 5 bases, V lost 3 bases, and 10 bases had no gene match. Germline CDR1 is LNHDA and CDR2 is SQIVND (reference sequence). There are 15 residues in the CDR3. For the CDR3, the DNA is TGTGCCAGTAGTATGGTAGGGGGCATTATCGACGAGCAGTACTTC. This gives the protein CASSMVGGIIDEQYF.

This chain's CDR3 is CASSPGLGLYNEQFF. The CDR3, as DNA: TGTGCCAGCAGCCCGGGACTAGGTCTCTACAATGAGCAGTTCTTC. The V and J genes are TRBV6-5 and TRBJ2-1; 8 bases line up with TRBD2. Unmatched junction bases numbered 7, after V lost 6 bases and J lost 3 bases. The germline V gene has CDR1 MNHEY and CDR2 SVGAGI. The CDR3 runs to 15 residues.